The 26 T cell receptor beta chains in this list originate from one sample, sequenced in a study of CD8 T cells in ankylosing spondylitis. General study points: Seemingly distinctive of ankylosing spondylitis blood was a TCR beta motif formed by eight highly homologous variants.

Using its own MiXCR run on the 5' RACE reads, TCRdb lists one record per CDR3 protein. The sample has 130,000 or so distinct CDR3 sequences; 17% are singletons. Their cognate antigens are unknown. The sample taken for sequencing was blood, either unsorted or a sorted T cell fraction (not recorded which). These receptors were obtained from a male donor with ankylosing spondylitis.

This clonotype turned up a few times. The rearrangement links TRBV6-5 to TRBJ1-5; TRBD1 agrees at 8 bases. Per the germline V gene, CDR1 is MNHEY and CDR2 is SVGAGI. The CDR3 is 16 amino acids. V shed 2 bases, J shed 2 bases, and the junction held 5 bases outside the gene matches. DNA of the CDR3: TGTGCCAGCAGTTACGCTGGACAGGGAGGCAATCAGCCCCAGCATTTT. This sequence encodes CASSYAGQGGNQPQHF.

This clonotype has more than one count but fewer than ten. This rearrangement joins TRBV7-2 to TRBJ2-7; D perhaps matches TRBD2 (6 bases). Per the germline V gene, CDR1 is SGHTA and CDR2 is FQGNSA. The V gene lost 4 bases and the J gene lost 2 bases, with 9 bases spanning the gap. The CDR3 loop spans 13 amino acids. The CDR3 is CASSSLAPYEQYF. DNA for the CDR3: TGTGCCAGCAGCTCACTAGCACCCTACGAGCAGTACTTC.

In its sample, this clonotype was seen a few times. The V gene is TRBV12-5, the J gene TRBJ1-1, with D tentatively TRBD1 (6 bases). Germline-derived CDR1 and CDR2 are LGHNT and FRNRAP. Deletions cut 6 bases from V and 0 bases from J, with 14 bases between. The CDR3 extends over 15 amino acids. In nucleotides, the CDR3 is TGTGCTAGTGGGGTGGGGGGGCCTTTGAACACTGAAGCTTTCTTT. The encoded protein is CASGVGGPLNTEAFF.

The table lists this clonotype with a few counts. The chain carries TRBV12-3 or TRBV12-4 and TRBJ2-7; TRBD2 agrees at 12 bases. J lost 5 bases, V lost 4 bases, and 3 bases had no gene match. The CDR3 consists of 14 residues. In DNA, the CDR3 is TGTGCCAGCAGTTCCACTAGCGGGAGGCACGAGCAGTACTTC. Amino acids: CASSSTSGRHEQYF.

This clonotype was observed a handful of times. This rearrangement joins TRBV28 to TRBJ2-7; D is perhaps TRBD1 or TRBD2 (6 bases each). V lost 7 bases and J lost 4, with 20 bases in between. This CDR3 is built from 15 residues. Germline V lookup: CDR1 MDHEN, CDR2 SYDVKM. CDR3: CASISPAGGGYEQYF. The CDR3 coding sequence is TGTGCCAGCATCTCACCAGCCGGGGGCGGGTACGAGCAGTACTTC.

This clonotype showed up many times. The genes are TRBV20-1 and TRBJ2-1; tentatively, D is TRBD2 (6 bases). The CDR3 spans 15 residues. Per the germline V gene, CDR1 is DFQATT and CDR2 is SNEGSKA (reference sequence). V shed 0 bases and J shed 1 base, with 10 bases lying between them. CDR3 sequence reads: CSARDSGVSYNEQFF. CDR3 nucleotide sequence: TGCAGTGCTAGAGATTCGGGGGTGTCCTACAATGAGCAGTTCTTC.

V and J are TRBV12-3 or TRBV12-4 and TRBJ1-5, with a possible D match to TRBD1 (5 bases). The CDR3 is 14 amino acids. The germline V and J ends were trimmed by 4 bases and 6 bases, with 13 bases remaining between them. In DNA, the CDR3 is TGTGCCAGCAGTTCAGGGATGGCGGGTCAGCCCCAGCATTTT. It codes for CASSSGMAGQPQHF.

The chain joins TRBV7-9 to TRBJ1-5, with 7 bases matching TRBD1. Germline CDR1 SEHNR, CDR2 FQNEAQ (reference sequence). This CDR3 contains 14 residues. V was pared by 5 bases and J by 7 bases, with 8 bases of the junction left unmatched. This CDR3 reads CASSPRGGGQPQHF. CDR3 in DNA: TGTGCCAGCAGCCCCAGGGGAGGGGGCCAGCCCCAGCATTTT. Full variable domain (rest looked up from reference TRBV7-9 and TRBJ1-5): DTGVSQNPRHKITKRGQNVTFRCDPISEHNRLYWYRQTLGQGPEFLTYFQNEAQLEKSRLLSDRFSAERPKGSFSTLEIQRTEQGDSAMYLCASSPRGGGQPQHFGDGTRLSIL.

The chain employs TRBV9 and TRBJ2-7, with TRBD1 identical over 9 bases. Germline CDR1 and CDR2: SGDLS and YYNGEE. CDR3 length equals 15 residues. After removal of 4 bases from V and 4 bases from J, the junction contained 9 bases not matched to a gene. CDR3 sequence (DNA): TGTGCCAGCAGCATTACAGGGGGCTTCGGGTACGAGCAGTACTTC. It codes for CASSITGGFGYEQYF.

This clonotype was seen a few times. The J gene is TRBJ1-4, the V gene TRBV13; D is uncertain. Germline V CDR1 and CDR2: PRHDT, FYEKMQ (reference sequence). This CDR3 comprises 17 residues. V was pared by 4 bases and J by 0 bases, with 15 bases between. The CDR3 protein is CASSSDLSSATNEKLFF. Here the CDR3 DNA reads TGTGCCAGCAGCTCGGACTTGTCTTCTGCAACTAATGAAAAACTGTTTTTT.

The table lists this clonotype with a few counts. The chain employs TRBV11-2 and TRBJ2-1; D call uncertain. Germline-derived CDR1 and CDR2 are SGHAT and FQNNGV. The CDR3 spans 14 residues. The V gene lost 4 bases and the J gene lost 8 bases, with 15 bases spanning the gap. For the CDR3, the DNA is TGTGCCAGCAGCTACATGGTCCCATCGGATGAGCAGTTCTTC. It codes for CASSYMVPSDEQFF.

Only one count was recorded for this clonotype. The chain couples TRBV4-1 to TRBJ2-7; D may be TRBD2 (6 bases). The length of the CDR3 is 13 residues. Trimming took off 8 bases at V and 4 bases at J, with 15 bases between the two ends. Germline V CDR1 and CDR2: MGHRA, YSYEKL. The DNA for the CDR3 is TGCGCCAGCGGATACGTGGGGGGTTACGAGCAGTACTTC. Protein: CASGYVGGYEQYF.

This sequence joins TRBV4-3 and TRBJ1-1; D possibly corresponds to TRBD1 (6 bases). The CDR3 consists of 15 residues. V was trimmed by 3 bases and J by 6 bases, leaving 17 bases between them. CDR1 is LGHNA and CDR2 is YSLEER in the germline V gene. CDR3 bases: TGCGCCAGCAGCCATTACATACAGGGAAACGCTGAAGCTTTCTTT. Its translation: CASSHYIQGNAEAFF.

This clonotype was observed a few times. The chain has TRBV11-2 and TRBJ2-6; tentative D call: TRBD2 (5 bases). Per germline, CDR1 SGHAT and CDR2 FQNNGV. The CDR3 covers 18 residues. Trimming took 5 bases from V and 1 from J, leaving 18 bases between them. The CDR3, as DNA: TGTGCCAGCAGCCCCACTACCCCCGGGAAGTCTGGGGCCAACGTCCTGACTTTC. This sequence encodes CASSPTTPGKSGANVLTF.

V is TRBV5-5 and J is TRBJ2-4, with D unresolved. Deletions cut 3 bases from V and 2 bases from J, with 9 bases between. This CDR3 has 14 amino acids. Germline loops: CDR1 SGHKS, CDR2 YYEKEE (reference sequence). This chain's CDR3 is CASSSQVSKNIQYF. The CDR3 DNA reads TGTGCCAGCAGCTCCCAGGTGTCCAAAAACATTCAGTACTTC.

This clonotype was observed at least ten times. The V call is TRBV6-5, the J call TRBJ2-3, with D perhaps matching TRBD1 (5 bases). CDR3 size: 12 residues. CDR1 MNHEY and CDR2 SVGAGI come from the germline V gene. The V end was cut by 5 bases, the J end by 7 bases, with 10 bases between. The CDR3 DNA follows: TGTGCCAGCAGTGACAAGGGGAATACGCAGTATTTT. Protein: CASSDKGNTQYF.

This clonotype was seen only a few times. The chain's CDR3 is CASSWDREETQYF. The CDR3 nucleotides are TGTGCCAGCAGTTGGGACAGGGAAGAGACCCAGTACTTC. The chain uses TRBV27 and TRBJ2-5; 9 bases agree with TRBD1. This CDR3 has 13 amino acids. The V gene end was trimmed by 4 bases and the J gene end by 3 bases; junction bases not matched to a gene: 0. Germline V gene data show CDR1 as MNHEY and CDR2 as SMNVEV (reference sequence).

This clonotype occurred a few times. V is TRBV3-1 and J is TRBJ2-7; 11 nucleotides agree with TRBD2. This CDR3 region has 20 residues. The ends lost 0 bases at V and 0 bases at J; junction bases unmatched: 13. Germline V gene sequence: CDR1 LGHDT, CDR2 YNNKEL (reference sequence). CDR3 DNA sequence: TGTGCCAGCAGCCAAGACTTGGCGGGACTAGCGGCCCTAAGCTCCTACGAGCAGTACTTC. It specifies CASSQDLAGLAALSSYEQYF.

The rearrangement links TRBV6-6 to TRBJ2-1; D unresolved. The CDR3 runs to 11 residues. V was pared by 7 bases and J by 8 bases, with 9 bases between. Germline CDR1 and CDR2: MNHNY and SVGAGI (reference sequence). CDR3 nucleotides: TGTGCCAGCACTCTCGAGGATGAGCAGTTCTTC. This encodes CASTLEDEQFF.

In its sample, this clonotype was seen a few times. V gene TRBV6-1 combines with J gene TRBJ2-3, with a possible D match to TRBD1 (5 bases). The germline V gene encodes CDR1 MNHNS and CDR2 SASEGT. The V end was cut by 7 bases, the J end by 4 bases, with 15 bases between. The CDR3 is made up of 14 amino acids. CDR3 loop: CASKGEFRPDTQYF. DNA of the CDR3: TGTGCCAGCAAAGGGGAATTTCGCCCAGATACGCAGTATTTT.

This clonotype was observed a handful of times. The chain combines TRBV14 with TRBJ2-2; D is ambiguous. The length of the CDR3 is 13 residues. Germline CDR1 reads SGHDN; CDR2 reads FVKESK. Between the trimmed V and J ends, which lost 5 bases and 8 bases, there was a span of 12 bases. The DNA of the CDR3 is TGTGCCAGCAGCTCGCTAGTTGCTGGGGAGCTGTTTTTT. This encodes CASSSLVAGELFF.

This clonotype was counted a few times. CDR3 protein: CASSSRAGVTTDTQYF. In DNA, the CDR3 is TGTGCCAGCTCATCAAGGGCGGGAGTAACCACAGATACGCAGTATTTT. The chain employs TRBV18 and TRBJ2-3; 7 bases line up with TRBD2. The germline V gene has CDR1 KGHSH and CDR2 LQKENI. V lost 5 bases and J lost 2; bases outside the gene matches: 10. The CDR3 extends over 16 amino acids.

The rearrangement links TRBV19 to TRBJ2-5; 9 bases fit TRBD1. This CDR3 spans 14 amino acids. Germline CDR1 is LNHDA and CDR2 is SQIVND (reference sequence). Trimming cost V 7 bases and J 5 bases; bases outside gene matches: 8. CDR3 DNA sequence: TGTGCCAGTACCCCTGGGACAGGGTCGGAGACCCAGTACTTC. Translating it yields CASTPGTGSETQYF.

There are a few counts of this clonotype. The rearrangement links TRBV11-2 to TRBJ2-1, with D tentatively TRBD2 (5 bases). CDR1 is SGHAT, CDR2 FQNNGV, per germline. V shed 6 bases and J shed 0 bases, with 12 bases lying between them. The CDR3 has 15 amino acids. The CDR3 loop is CASRGDLSSYNEQFF. The CDR3 DNA sequence: TGTGCCAGCAGGGGAGACTTAAGCTCCTACAATGAGCAGTTCTTC.

This clonotype was observed a handful of times. The chain joins TRBV25-1 to TRBJ2-5, with 13 bases that match TRBD2. The junction had 18 bases not matched to a gene; V was cut back by 3 bases and J by 8 bases. The CDR3 extends over 19 amino acids. In germline, CDR1 is MGHDK, CDR2 SYGVNS. CDR3 region: CASSDSEPGLAGHQGTQYF. DNA for the CDR3: TGTGCCAGCAGTGACTCTGAACCGGGACTAGCGGGACACCAAGGAACCCAGTACTTC.

This clonotype was seen more than once but under ten times. The CDR3 loop reads CASSLVREGPGKQYF. The CDR3, as DNA: TGTGCCAGCAGTTTGGTGCGGGAGGGCCCAGGGAAGCAGTACTTC. This chain joins TRBV28 and TRBJ2-7; 9 nucleotides align to TRBD2. The CDR3 length is 15 residues. V shed 3 bases and J 8 bases; nucleotides not matched to a gene: 11. Germline V gives CDR1 MDHEN, CDR2 SYDVKM.